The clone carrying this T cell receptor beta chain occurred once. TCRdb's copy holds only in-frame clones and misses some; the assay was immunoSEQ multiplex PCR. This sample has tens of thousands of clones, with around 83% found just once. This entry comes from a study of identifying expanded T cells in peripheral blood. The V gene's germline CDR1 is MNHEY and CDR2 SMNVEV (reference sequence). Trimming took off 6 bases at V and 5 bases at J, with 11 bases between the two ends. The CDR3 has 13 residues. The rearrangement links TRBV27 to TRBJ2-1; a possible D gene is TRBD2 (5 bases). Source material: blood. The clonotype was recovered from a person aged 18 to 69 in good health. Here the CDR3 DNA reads TGTGCCAGCAGCTATCAGCGGAACAATGAGCAGTTCTTC. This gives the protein CASSYQRNNEQFF.